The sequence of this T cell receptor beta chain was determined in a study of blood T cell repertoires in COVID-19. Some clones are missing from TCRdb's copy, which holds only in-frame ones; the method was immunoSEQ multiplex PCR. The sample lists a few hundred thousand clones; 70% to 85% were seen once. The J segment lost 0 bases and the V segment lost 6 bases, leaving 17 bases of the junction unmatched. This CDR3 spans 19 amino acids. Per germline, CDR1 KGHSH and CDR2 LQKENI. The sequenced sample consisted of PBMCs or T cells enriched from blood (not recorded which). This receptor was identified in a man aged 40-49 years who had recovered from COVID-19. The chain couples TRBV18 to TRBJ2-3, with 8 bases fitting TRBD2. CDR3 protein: CASSQEGLGLKTSTDTQYF. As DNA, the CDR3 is TGTGCCAGCTCGCAAGAGGGACTAGGGTTAAAGACTAGCACAGATACGCAGTATTTT.